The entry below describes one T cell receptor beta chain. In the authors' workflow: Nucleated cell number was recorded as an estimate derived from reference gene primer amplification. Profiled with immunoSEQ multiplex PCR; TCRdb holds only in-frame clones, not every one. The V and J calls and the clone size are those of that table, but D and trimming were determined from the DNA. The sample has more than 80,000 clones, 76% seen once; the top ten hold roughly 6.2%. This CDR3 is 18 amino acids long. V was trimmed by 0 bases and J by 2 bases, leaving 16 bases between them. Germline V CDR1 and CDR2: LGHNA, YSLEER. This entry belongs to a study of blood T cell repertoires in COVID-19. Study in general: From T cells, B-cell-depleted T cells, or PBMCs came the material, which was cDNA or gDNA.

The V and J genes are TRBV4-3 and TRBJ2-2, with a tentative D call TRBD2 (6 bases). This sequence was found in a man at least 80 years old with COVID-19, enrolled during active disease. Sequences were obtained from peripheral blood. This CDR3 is CASSQETSSAINTGELFF. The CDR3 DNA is TGCGCCAGCAGCCAAGAGACTAGTTCCGCTATTAACACCGGGGAGCTGTTTTTT.